One and the same sample provided the 26 T cell receptor beta chains below, sequenced in a study of blood T cell repertoires in COVID-19. Here immunoSEQ multiplex PCR was the method, and the copy in TCRdb shows in-frame clones only, minus some. This sample has approximately 400,000 clones, with less than 90% found just once. What was sequenced was PBMCs or T cells enriched from blood (not recorded which). These receptors came from a woman in her forties or fifties who had recovered from COVID-19.

The rearrangement uses TRBV12-3 or TRBV12-4 and TRBJ1-1; no clear D gene. Between the trimmed V and J ends, which lost 2 bases and 7 bases, there was a span of 11 bases. The CDR3 has 13 residues. In nucleotides, the CDR3 is TGTGCCAGCAGTTTAATAAGGGAGTATGAAGCTTTCTTT. Translation gives CASSLIREYEAFF.

This clone has only one observation. The V and J genes are TRBV3-1 (or the pseudogene TRBV3-2) and TRBJ2-1; tentative D call: TRBD1 (5 bases). Between the trimmed V and J ends, which lost 4 bases and 0 bases, there was a span of 13 bases. Germline lookup yields CDR1 LGHDT and CDR2 YNNKEL (reference sequence). This CDR3 contains 16 residues. CDR3 nucleotide sequence: TGTGCCAGCAGCCCGGACACATTTGGCTCCTACAATGAGCAGTTCTTC. Translated: CASSPDTFGSYNEQFF.

This chain uses TRBV2 with TRBJ2-1; 11 bases are shared with TRBD2. CDR3 length equals 16 residues. After removal of 4 bases from V and 3 bases from J, the junction contained 5 bases not matched to a gene. The V gene's germline CDR1 is SNHLY and CDR2 FYNNEI. The CDR3 DNA reads TGTGCCAGCAGTGGATCAACTAGCGGGAGCTACAATGAGCAGTTCTTC. This translates into CASSGSTSGSYNEQFF. Based on the CDR3 plus reference TRBV2 and TRBJ2-1, the full variable domain is EPEVTQTPSHQVTQMGQEVILRCVPISNHLYFYWYRQILGQKVEFLVSFYNNEISEKSEIFDDQFSVERPDGSNFTLKIRSTKLEDSAMYFCASSGSTSGSYNEQFFGPGTRLTVL.

This chain uses TRBV14 with TRBJ1-6, with no clear D. Trimming cost V 1 base and J 5 bases, with 6 bases left between them. Germline assignment: CDR1 SGHDN and CDR2 FVKESK. The CDR3 consists of 14 residues. CDR3 protein: CASSQATHNSPLHF. The CDR3 region has the DNA TGTGCCAGCAGCCAAGCTACCCATAATTCACCCCTCCACTTT. The full variable domain, with the rest looked up from reference TRBV14 and TRBJ1-6, is EAGVTQFPSHSVIEKGQTVTLRCDPISGHDNLYWYRRVMGKEIKFLLHFVKESKQDESGMPNNRFLAERTGGTYSTLKVQPAELEDSGVYFCASSQATHNSPLHFGNGTRLTVT.

In its sample, this clone was seen a few times. The chain uses TRBV9 and TRBJ1-4; 9 nucleotides agree with TRBD1. The CDR3 contains 15 residues. With V trimmed by 6 bases and J by 8 bases, 11 bases remained unmatched. Germline V gene lookup returns CDR1 SGDLS and CDR2 YYNGEE. The CDR3: CASNPGTGGFEKLFF. DNA for the CDR3: TGTGCCAGCAACCCCGGAACAGGGGGCTTCGAAAAACTGTTTTTT.

The chain combines TRBV7-9 with TRBJ1-2; D not certain. Germline CDR1 SEHNR, CDR2 FQNEAQ (reference sequence). The V gene lost 1 base and the J gene lost 4 bases, with 7 bases spanning the gap. This CDR3 region has 13 residues. The CDR3 sequence: CASSLDTVYGYTF. The CDR3 DNA follows: TGTGCCAGCAGCTTAGATACAGTCTATGGCTACACCTTC.

This clone was observed a single time. The V and J genes are TRBV3-1 (or the pseudogene TRBV3-2) and TRBJ1-5, with D hard to call. This CDR3 comprises 13 residues. Germline CDR1 LGHDT, CDR2 YNNKEL (reference sequence). The V end was cut by 0 bases, the J end by 4 bases, with 4 bases between. The chain's CDR3 is CASSQDPNQPQHF. CDR3 sequence (DNA): TGTGCCAGCAGCCAAGATCCGAATCAGCCCCAGCATTTT.

The gene calls are TRBV5-1 and TRBJ1-5; TRBD1 might be the D (6 bases). The germline gives CDR1 SGHRS, CDR2 YFSETQ. V shed 4 bases and J shed 4 bases, with 9 bases lying between them. CDR3 length equals 13 residues. The CDR3 sequence is CASSHTGNQPQHF. The CDR3 DNA reads TGCGCCAGCAGCCATACAGGGAATCAGCCCCAGCATTTT.

The table lists this clone with a count of one. The genes are TRBV25-1 and TRBJ1-1; D not resolved. The CDR3 has 13 amino acids. Trimming shortened V by 3 bases and J by 5 bases, and 10 bases separated the two germline ends. Germline CDR1 and CDR2: MGHDK and SYGVNS. CDR3 DNA sequence: TGTGCCAGCAGTGACCCGGGGTATACTGAAGCTTTCTTT. This sequence encodes CASSDPGYTEAFF.

The chain combines TRBV5-6 with TRBJ1-3; D is perhaps TRBD1 (6 bases). The germline CDR1 and CDR2 sequences are SGHDT and YYEEEE. Trimming removed 0 bases from V and 4 bases from J, with 14 bases in between. CDR3 length: 16 amino acids. The CDR3 here is CASSLVAGALGNTIYF. The CDR3 DNA sequence: TGTGCCAGCAGCTTGGTAGCAGGGGCCCTCGGAAACACCATATATTTT.

The chain's CDR3 is CASSMRLGRLAGQETQYF. In DNA, the CDR3 is TGTGCCAGTAGTATGAGGTTGGGGCGGCTAGCGGGGCAAGAGACCCAGTACTTC. This chain uses TRBV19 with TRBJ2-5, with 9 bases lining up with TRBD2. With V trimmed by 3 bases and J by 2 bases, 13 bases remained unmatched. The CDR3 length is 18 residues. Germline V lookup: CDR1 LNHDA, CDR2 SQIVND (reference sequence).

In nucleotides, the CDR3 is TGTGCCAGCAGCCCCCGAGACGACAGGGGCACTGAAGCTTTCTTT. Translating it yields CASSPRDDRGTEAFF. The V and J genes are TRBV14 and TRBJ1-1; 8 nucleotides agree with TRBD1. This CDR3 has 15 residues. The V and J ends lost 4 bases and 4 bases, in that order; junction bases with no gene match: 8. Per germline, CDR1 SGHDN and CDR2 FVKESK.

This clone came up a few times. The same CDR3 is also encoded by other DNA sequences in this sample. This chain connects TRBV9 to TRBJ1-2; tentatively, D is TRBD1 (5 bases). V lost 0 bases, J lost 2 bases, and 8 bases lay in between. The CDR3 spans 14 residues. The germline gives CDR1 SGDLS, CDR2 YYNGEE. The CDR3 sequence: CASSVESGNYGYTF. The CDR3 DNA reads TGTGCCAGCAGCGTAGAGTCAGGGAACTATGGCTACACCTTC.

In this sample, this clone turned up once. This chain connects TRBV4-1 to TRBJ2-1; TRBD2 aligns across 12 bases. The germline CDR1 and CDR2 sequences are MGHRA and YSYEKL. V was pared by 5 bases and J by 5 bases, with 10 bases of the junction left unmatched. The CDR3 runs 17 residues. CDR3 bases: TGCGCCAGCAGCTCTCACGCGCGGACTAGCGGGAACAATGAGCAGTTCTTC. This encodes CASSSHARTSGNNEQFF.

The chain uses TRBV5-1 and TRBJ2-3; 15 positions match TRBD2. V lost 4 bases and J lost 3; bases outside the gene matches: 15. The CDR3 has 20 residues. Germline CDR1 reads SGHRS; CDR2 reads YFSETQ. The CDR3 protein is CASSDHLPGLAGGNTDTQYF. The CDR3 coding sequence is TGCGCCAGCAGCGATCACCTACCGGGACTAGCGGGAGGTAATACAGATACGCAGTATTTT.

The chain has TRBV4-2 and TRBJ2-7; 9 nucleotides line up with TRBD2. V lost 4 bases to trimming and J lost 0 bases; unmatched junction nucleotides: 7. The CDR3 is 16 residues long. Germline V gives CDR1 LGHNA, CDR2 YNFKEQ. Here the CDR3 reads CASSRGGSGSSYEQYF. The CDR3 region has the DNA TGTGCCAGCAGCCGCGGAGGTAGCGGGAGCTCCTACGAGCAGTACTTC.

The chain uses TRBV6-5 and TRBJ1-4; a weak D match, TRBD1 (6 bases). The CDR3 totals 14 residues. Germline values: CDR1 MNHEY, CDR2 SVGAGI. V was clipped by 6 bases and J by 5 bases, with 13 bases between them. CDR3 region: CASSVGQGNEKLFF. The CDR3 DNA reads as TGTGCCAGCAGCGTCGGGCAGGGGAATGAAAAACTGTTTTTT.

The genes are TRBV23-1 and TRBJ1-4, with D hard to call. TRBV23-1 qualifies as an ORF whose function is uncertain. V lost 1 base and J lost 8, with 14 bases in between. This CDR3 region has 15 residues. In DNA, the CDR3 is TGCGCCAGCAGTCAATTTACCGGGTCAGAGGAAAAACTGTTTTTT. Amino acid sequence: CASSQFTGSEEKLFF.

The chain combines TRBV5-5 with TRBJ1-1; the D is unclear. Trimming shortened V by 4 bases and J by 0 bases, and 7 bases separated the two germline ends. The CDR3 has 13 amino acids. CDR1 and CDR2 from the germline V gene are SGHKS and YYEKEE (reference sequence). The CDR3 reads CASSLSVNTEAFF. In DNA form, the CDR3 reads TGTGCCAGCAGCCTCTCCGTGAACACTGAAGCTTTCTTT.

J is TRBJ2-7 and V is TRBV7-2; D perhaps matches TRBD1 (5 bases). V lost 4 bases and J lost 0, with 10 bases in between. CDR3 length equals 14 residues. CDR1 is SGHTA and CDR2 is FQGNSA in the germline V gene. CDR3 in DNA: TGTGCCAGCAGCTCCGGACAAGCCTCCTACGAGCAGTACTTC. Its translation: CASSSGQASYEQYF.

The rearrangement joins TRBV7-2 to TRBJ2-1; 8 nucleotides line up with TRBD2. CDR1 and CDR2 from the germline V gene are SGHTA and FQGNSA. CDR3 length: 14 residues. V lost 6 bases to trimming and J lost 4 bases; unmatched junction nucleotides: 5. CDR3: CASRLAETYNEQFF. The CDR3 region has the DNA TGTGCCAGCAGACTAGCGGAAACTTACAATGAGCAGTTCTTC.

V gene TRBV2 combines with J gene TRBJ1-2, with D maybe TRBD1 (6 bases). This CDR3 contains 13 residues. Germline V gene sequence: CDR1 SNHLY, CDR2 FYNNEI. V lost 6 bases and J 7 bases, leaving 15 bases between the germline ends. The CDR3 DNA follows: TGTGCCAGCAGGGGGGGGACAACTATTGGCTACACCTTC. Encoded protein: CASRGGTTIGYTF.

This chain connects TRBV3-1 (or the pseudogene TRBV3-2) to TRBJ1-2; TRBD1 might be the D (5 bases). V was trimmed by 3 bases and J by 4 bases, leaving 18 bases between them. Germline CDR1 reads LGHDT; CDR2 reads YNNKEL (reference sequence). The CDR3 runs to 16 residues. The CDR3 is CASSQGGGDHSYGYTF. Here the CDR3 DNA reads TGTGCCAGCAGCCAGGGTGGAGGGGATCATTCCTATGGCTACACCTTC.

In DNA, the CDR3 is TGCAGCGTTAATCCGTTTGGCGGTTTCAGGGCATGGGGCACTGAAGCTTTCTTT. Amino acids: CSVNPFGGFRAWGTEAFF. This sequence joins TRBV29-1 and TRBJ1-1; perhaps TRBD1 as D (5 bases). This CDR3 comprises 18 residues. Trimming took 5 bases from V and 4 from J, leaving 29 bases between them. The germline V gene encodes CDR1 SQVTM and CDR2 ANQGSEA.

The chain is built from TRBV28 and TRBJ2-5; tentative D call: TRBD2 (5 bases). The CDR3 covers 12 residues. Per germline, CDR1 MDHEN and CDR2 SYDVKM. Trimming pared 3 bases from V and 3 bases from J, leaving 5 bases between. CDR3 sequence reads: CASSLTKETQYF. The CDR3 region has the DNA TGTGCCAGCAGTTTGACTAAAGAGACCCAGTACTTC.

The J gene is TRBJ2-2, the V gene TRBV5-4; weak D call: TRBD1 (6 bases). The CDR3 runs to 16 residues. Germline V lookup: CDR1 SGHNT, CDR2 YYREEE (reference sequence). V was clipped by 4 bases and J by 5 bases, with 18 bases between them. DNA of the CDR3: TGTGCCAGCAGCGTCAACCATGGGGGCCTGACCGGGGAGCTGTTTTTT. Its protein product is CASSVNHGGLTGELFF.